This entry concerns a single TCR beta chain. What it recognizes is unknown. This sample was taken from a study of cytomegalovirus exposure and HLA in healthy donors. This PCR relied on a set of 60 Vbeta primers and 13 Jbeta primers. The method was immunoSEQ multiplex PCR; TCRdb's version includes in-frame clones alone and lacks a portion of them. Of more than 150,000 clones in the sample, 82% were seen once. Study conclusions and caveats: Across donors, presence/absence analyses took sequencing depth to be roughly uniform. Previously analyzed data showed that most TCR beta V segments were productive at a frequency of about 87% or about 30%.

The V gene's germline CDR1 is SNHLY and CDR2 FYNNEI. The CDR3 loop spans 13 amino acids. The junction had 6 bases not matched to a gene; V was cut back by 6 bases and J by 7 bases. Sequencing was performed on PBMCs. The chain is built from TRBV2 and TRBJ1-5, with 7 bases identical to TRBD1. The sequence was collected from a woman in her late teens or twenties in good health and CMV-seronegative. The CDR3 bases are TGTGCCAGCAGCGACCAGGGACAGCAGCCCCAGCATTTT. Translating gives CASSDQGQQPQHF.